The rows below give T cell receptor beta chains drawn from one sample of a study of T cells in localized non-small cell lung cancer. Measured with immunoSEQ multiplex PCR; TCRdb has only the in-frame clones, and not every one. This sample carries under 95,000 clones, over 75% of them seen once, and the ten largest clones take roughly 9%. Here the sequenced sample was peripheral blood, taken before any cancer treatment. These receptors were collected from a female donor older than 55 with stage I lung adenocarcinoma. Each CDR3 is given with its conserved first and last residue. Clone size is stated in some rows and not others, as once, few, many or a class when expanded.

NA TRBJ2-7 TRBV29-1 CSATTTESSYEQYF
NA TRBJ1-2 TRBV19 CASSIQGRELYGYTF
few TRBJ2-1 TRBV11-3 CASSLGLAGGYNEQFF
NA TRBJ1-1 TRBV19 CASTGEGRTEAFF
NA TRBJ2-3 TRBV20-1 CSAGPDTQYF
once TRBJ1-5 TRBV6-1 CASSQNQPQHF
NA TRBJ1-2 TRBV28 CASSVLYGYTF
NA TRBJ2-1 TRBV19 CASSIVAGPYNEQFF
NA TRBJ2-2 TRBV19 CASRRTSGRSSNTGELFF
NA TRBJ1-2 TRBV6-5 CASSYSPGPSGDGYTF
NA TRBJ2-7 TRBV19 CASRSQTGSGSEQYF
NA TRBJ1-4 TRBV27 CASSQPGTDEKLFF
once TRBJ1-3 TRBV19 CASSAGRQGTTGNTIYF
NA TRBJ2-7 TRBV5-6 CASSLRTSGSLYEQYF
NA TRBJ1-2 TRBV7-3 CASSMDRRANYGYTF
NA TRBJ2-2 TRBV19 CASSPYRVGDTGELFF
NA TRBJ2-7 TRBV7-2 CASKDSPLEDEQYF
NA TRBJ1-1 TRBV29-1 CSVDLTMF
NA TRBJ2-7 TRBV2 CASSPSGDSIYEQYF